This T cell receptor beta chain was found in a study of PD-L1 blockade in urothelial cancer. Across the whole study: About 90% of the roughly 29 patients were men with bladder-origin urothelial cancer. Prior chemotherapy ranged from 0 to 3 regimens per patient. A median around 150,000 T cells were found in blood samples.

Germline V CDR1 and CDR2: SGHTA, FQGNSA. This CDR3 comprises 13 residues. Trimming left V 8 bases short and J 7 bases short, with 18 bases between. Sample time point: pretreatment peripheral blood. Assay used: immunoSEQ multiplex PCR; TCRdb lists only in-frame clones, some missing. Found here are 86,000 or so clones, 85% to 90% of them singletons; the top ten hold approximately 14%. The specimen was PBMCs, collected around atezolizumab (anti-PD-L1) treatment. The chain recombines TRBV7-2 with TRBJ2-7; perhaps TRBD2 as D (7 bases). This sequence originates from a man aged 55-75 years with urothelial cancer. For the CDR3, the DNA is TGTGCCAGCGCCCAGGGGAGGGCCGGTGAGCAGTACTTC. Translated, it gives CASAQGRAGEQYF.